The present T cell receptor (beta chain) was sequenced within a study of cytomegalovirus exposure and HLA in healthy donors. Whole-study context: A prior study identified 100 million to 130 million unique TCR beta sequences from some 180 million T cells.

Whole-study findings and limits: Reportedly, TCR beta sequences accurately predicted HLA-A and HLA-B alleles in most subjects. Researchers reported that a few CMV-associated chains were confirmed in vitro as CMV antigen-specific. A later examination showed that TCR association rates differed by HLA locus, with DRB1 most and HLA-C fewest.

Per the germline V gene, CDR1 is SQVTM and CDR2 is ANQGSEA. This CDR3 is built from 18 residues. Trimming removed 1 base from V and 0 bases from J; junction bases left unmatched: 12. Remarks on this clone: The antigen is not known.

Both 60 Vbeta primers and 13 Jbeta primers went into the PCR. The assay was immunoSEQ multiplex PCR, and TCRdb's table has in-frame clones only and misses some. The table records some 60,000 clones, more than 75% of them present only once. The J gene is TRBJ2-4, the V gene TRBV29-1; 7 nucleotides agree with TRBD1. This clonotype was sampled from a man between 18 and 29 years old in good health and CMV-seronegative. Input material: PBMCs. The CDR3 DNA sequence: TGCAGCGTTGAAGGGCCAGGGGGTGATGAAATAGCCAAAAACATTCAGTACTTC. This codes for CSVEGPGGDEIAKNIQYF.